This T cell receptor beta chain was obtained from a study of a mutant IDH1 vaccine in newly diagnosed glioma. The wider study: In some groups vaccination began 4-6 weeks post-radiotherapy; others received it with temozolomide.

A note on this clone: The antigen is undetermined.

Germline-derived CDR1 and CDR2 are ENHRY and SYGVKD. This CDR3 spans 17 amino acids. V was clipped by 0 bases and J by 5 bases; unmatched bases: 8. Time point reported: week 35, safety follow-up. It was 300 ug of mutant IDH1 20-mer peptide that made up each vaccine dose, given with topical imiquimod. Sequenced by immunoSEQ multiplex PCR; TCRdb stores in-frame clones only, minus some. The sample yields tens of thousands of clones, about four fifths seen once. The source is a man aged 40-55 years with glioma. The sequenced sample was PBMCs, obtained from a glioma patient whose treatment included an IDH1 peptide vaccine. The chain carries TRBV10-3 and TRBJ2-1; 9 bases agree with TRBD2. CDR3 protein: CAISESRASGDNNEQFF. The DNA for the CDR3 is TGTGCCATCAGTGAGTCCCGGGCTAGCGGGGATAACAATGAGCAGTTCTTC.